The 22 T cell receptor beta chains below all came from one sample that was sequenced in a study. From the 5' RACE reads, TCRdb called clonotypes with MiXCR, one entry per CDR3 protein. This table has around 30,000 distinct CDR3 sequences, roughly 27% appearing once. Cells sorted as Tregs were CD4+, CD25+ and CD127-/low. The source material was tumor-infiltrating Tregs sorted from the breast tumor. These receptors came from a female donor with breast cancer.

Relative to its sample, this clonotype is medium-sized. J is TRBJ2-1 and V is TRBV5-1; D remains ambiguous. This CDR3 comprises 13 residues. Germline values: CDR1 SGHRS, CDR2 YFSETQ. Trimming left V 0 bases short and J 6 bases short, with 7 bases between. The CDR3 sequence: CASSLAGPNEQFF. The DNA for the CDR3 is TGCGCCAGCAGCTTGGCAGGTCCCAATGAGCAGTTCTTC.

The sample holds many counts of this clonotype. The CDR3 loop is CASSLARAKRGNEQFF. In DNA, the CDR3 is TGTGCCAGCAGCTTAGCCAGGGCAAAAAGGGGCAATGAGCAGTTCTTC. V is TRBV7-9 and J is TRBJ2-1; weak D call: TRBD1 (5 bases). The CDR3 contains 16 residues. Germline V gene sequence: CDR1 SEHNR, CDR2 FQNEAQ (reference sequence). V lost 0 bases and J lost 6, with 15 bases in between.

This chain connects TRBV6-1 to TRBJ2-1; 9 nucleotides agree with TRBD2. Germline V gene sequence: CDR1 MNHNS, CDR2 SASEGT. With 10 bases clipped from V and 8 bases from J, the junction kept 9 bases outside the gene matches. The CDR3 runs to 13 residues. CDR3 nucleotide sequence: TGTGCCATCCGGGGACTAGCCCGTGATGAGCAGTTCTTC. It is translated as CAIRGLARDEQFF.

This clonotype was recorded at least ten times. The rearrangement links TRBV6-5 to TRBJ2-1; 11 bases agree with TRBD2. CDR3 length: 15 residues. J gave up 12 bases and V 8 bases, and 15 bases lay outside the gene matches. Germline values: CDR1 MNHEY, CDR2 SVGAGI. This CDR3 reads CASRTGTSGGGGQFF. CDR3 in DNA: TGTGCCAGCCGAACCGGGACTAGCGGTGGGGGTGGGCAGTTCTTC.

This clonotype was picked up many times. The genes are TRBV6-6 and TRBJ2-1; tentatively, D is TRBD1 (5 bases). The V end was cut by 10 bases, the J end by 0 bases, with 16 bases between. Germline V gene lookup returns CDR1 MNHNY and CDR2 SVGAGI (reference sequence). There are 15 residues in the CDR3. The CDR3 sequence is CAISIGASSYNEQFF. DNA for the CDR3: TGTGCCATTTCGATAGGGGCTAGCTCCTACAATGAGCAGTTCTTC.

This clonotype turned up a few times. A much larger clone sits a single nucleotide away, making a read error possible. V is TRBV4-1 and J is TRBJ2-1, with 14 bases identical to TRBD2. The V gene's germline CDR1 is MGHRA and CDR2 YSYEKL. V shed 4 bases, J shed 0 bases, and the junction held 8 bases outside the gene matches. This CDR3 contains 19 residues. CDR3 residues: CASSRGSTSGRGSYNEQFF. The DNA for the CDR3 is TGCGCCAGCAGCCGGGGTTCGACTAGCGGGAGGGGCTCCTACAATGAGCAGTTCTTC.

The chain joins TRBV11-2 to TRBJ1-1; D uncertain. Trimming removed 5 bases from V and 1 base from J, with 11 bases in between. Looked up from germline, CDR1 is SGHAT and CDR2 is FQNNGV. CDR3 size: 14 residues. CDR3 DNA: TGTGCCAGCAGCGGGCGTACAGAGAACACTGAAGCTTTCTTT. Amino acids: CASSGRTENTEAFF.

In its sample, this clonotype was seen many times. A much larger clonotype is one base distant, so this may be a read error. The chain employs TRBV6-5 and TRBJ2-1; TRBD2 matches at 9 bases. CDR1 and CDR2 from the germline V gene are MNHEY and SVGAGI. CDR3 length: 16 amino acids. The CDR3 spells CASSPRGGRAYNGQFF. In DNA form, the CDR3 reads TGTGCCAGCAGTCCCCGTGGCGGGAGGGCCTACAATGGGCAGTTCTTC.

In its sample, this clonotype was seen once. This chain uses TRBV5-1 with TRBJ1-1, with TRBD1 as a possible D gene (6 bases). Per germline, CDR1 SGHRS and CDR2 YFSETQ. Trimming took off 1 base at V and 0 bases at J, with 16 bases between the two ends. The CDR3 sequence is 17 residues long. Here the CDR3 DNA reads TGCGCCAGCAGCTTGTATAGGGGGGAGCCTTTGAACACTGAAGCTTTCTTT. Translation gives CASSLYRGEPLNTEAFF. The variable domain in full, with the rest retrieved from reference TRBV5-1 and TRBJ1-1, is KAGVTQTPRYLIKTRGQQVTLSCSPISGHRSVSWYQQTPGQGLQFLFEYFSETQRNKGNFPGRFSGRQFSNSRSEMNVSTLELGDSALYLCASSLYRGEPLNTEAFFGQGTRLTVV.

This clonotype has a count of ten or more. The gene calls are TRBV10-2 and TRBJ1-2; 7 bases are shared with TRBD1. This CDR3 comprises 14 residues. CDR1 and CDR2 from the germline V gene are WSHSY and SAAADI. The ends lost 1 base at V and 2 bases at J; junction bases unmatched: 1. The CDR3 nucleotides read TGCGCCAGCAGTGAGTTCAGGGGGAACTATGGCTACACCTTC. Encoded protein: CASSEFRGNYGYTF.

V is TRBV5-6 and J is TRBJ2-6, with 9 bases fitting TRBD1. V gave up 5 bases and J gave up 4 bases; unmatched junction bases: 7. The germline V gene has CDR1 SGHDT and CDR2 YYEEEE. The CDR3 extends over 16 amino acids. CDR3 protein: CASSLTGGSGANVLTF. CDR3 in DNA: TGTGCCAGCAGTTTGACAGGGGGATCAGGGGCCAACGTCCTGACTTTC.

This clonotype showed up many times. V usage is TRBV12-3 or TRBV12-4 and J usage is TRBJ1-4; TRBD1 might be the D (5 bases). With 5 bases removed from V and 16 bases from J, the gap between germline ends came to 20 bases. This CDR3 contains 13 residues. CDR3: CASSPSSGTGRFF. CDR3 sequence (DNA): TGTGCCAGCAGTCCCTCGTCCGGGACTGGGCGGTTTTTT.

About this clonotype itself: A much more abundant neighbour one base away suggests this may be a read error. The rearrangement links TRBV29-1 to TRBJ1-2; D call uncertain. This CDR3 contains 14 residues. Germline V lookup: CDR1 SQVTM, CDR2 ANQGSEA. V was shortened by 3 bases and J by 4 bases, with 15 bases between the two germline ends. CDR3 sequence: CSVETRHARYGYTF. The CDR3 bases are TGCAGCGTTGAGACCCGGCACGCCCGCTATGGCTACACCTTC.

About this clonotype itself: The CDR3 does not close with the conserved phenylalanine or tryptophan, likely indicating a read error. This rearrangement joins TRBV5-1 to TRBJ2-1; D may be TRBD1 or TRBD2 (5 bases each). The germline V gene has CDR1 SGHRS and CDR2 YFSETQ. V was cut by 0 bases and J by 0 bases, with 16 bases left in between. The CDR3 totals 18 residues. The CDR3 loop reads CASSLAYSSGSSYNEQFC. The DNA for the CDR3 is TGCGCCAGCAGCTTGGCTTATTCTTCAGGGAGCTCCTACAATGAGCAGTTCTGC.

Notes on this clonotype: A much larger clone sits a single nucleotide away, making a read error possible. This chain uses TRBV15 with TRBJ1-5, with unresolved D. CDR3 length: 13 amino acids. The germline gives CDR1 LNHNV, CDR2 YYDKDF (reference sequence). The ends were cut back, 1 base at V and 6 bases at J, with 7 bases in the middle. As DNA, the CDR3 is TGTGCCACCAGCAGAGCTGACGGTCAGCCCCAGCATTTT. This gives the protein CATSRADGQPQHF. Complete variable domain (other parts from reference TRBV15 and TRBJ1-5): DAMVIQNPRYQVTQFGKPVTLSCSQTLNHNVMYWYQQKSSQAPKLLFHYYDKDFNNEADTPDNFQSRRPNTSFCFLDIRSPGLGDTAMYLCATSRADGQPQHFGDGTRLSIL.

This clonotype came up once. Germline is not matched at one junction end, which may reflect a read error. V and J are TRBV4-1 and TRBJ2-1; 7 bases line up with TRBD2. The length of the CDR3 is 15 residues. Germline loops: CDR1 MGHRA, CDR2 YSYEKL. Here the CDR3 reads CASSQDGLVYDEQFF. The CDR3 coding sequence is TGCGCCAGCAGCCAAGACGGACTAGTCTACGATGAGCAGTTCTTC.

This clonotype was observed at least ten times. The rearrangement joins TRBV9 to TRBJ2-3; 7 nucleotides agree with TRBD1. CDR1 is SGDLS and CDR2 is YYNGEE in the germline V gene. V gave up 3 bases and J gave up 3 bases; unmatched junction bases: 7. The CDR3 spans 15 residues. The CDR3 coding sequence is TGTGCCAGCAGCGAGGGGGCAGGGTGGACAGATACGCAGTATTTT. Its protein product is CASSEGAGWTDTQYF.

This clonotype was seen many times. J is TRBJ2-1 and V is TRBV6-1, with D perhaps being TRBD1 or TRBD2 (7 bases each). The CDR3 is made up of 14 amino acids. V was trimmed by 6 bases and J by 5 bases, leaving 14 bases between them. Looked up from germline, CDR1 is MNHNS and CDR2 is SASEGT. CDR3 in amino acids: CASRRGGQNNEQFF. The CDR3 nucleotides read TGTGCCAGCAGAAGGGGGGGACAGAACAATGAGCAGTTCTTC.

There are many counts of this clonotype. This sequence joins TRBV20-1 and TRBJ2-1; no clear D. Germline V gene sequence: CDR1 DFQATT, CDR2 SNEGSKA (reference sequence). This CDR3 has 11 residues. Deletions cut 0 bases from V and 4 bases from J, with 1 base between. CDR3 bases: TGCAGTGCTAGAGATTACAATGAGCAGTTCTTC. The encoded protein is CSARDYNEQFF.

To note about this clonotype: One base away lies a much larger clone, so this may be a sequencing read error. The CDR3 ends on some other residue instead of the conserved phenylalanine or tryptophan, so this is likely a read error. The chain couples TRBV20-1 to TRBJ1-6; 7 nucleotides align to TRBD1. Germline V CDR1 and CDR2: DFQATT, SNEGSKA (reference sequence). The ends lost 6 bases at V and 4 bases at J; junction bases unmatched: 3. The CDR3 consists of 13 residues. The CDR3 nucleotides are TGCAGTGCCTACAGGGGATATAATTCACCCCTCCACTAT. Its translation is CSAYRGYNSPLHY.

There are many counts of this clonotype. The CDR3 loop reads CASSSRLDSSTGELFF. CDR3 nucleotides: TGTGCCAGCAGCTCCCGACTAGACTCTTCTACCGGGGAGCTGTTTTTT. The chain joins TRBV6-6 to TRBJ2-2, with D maybe TRBD2 (6 bases). V shed 6 bases and J shed 5 bases, with 19 bases lying between them. This CDR3 spans 16 amino acids. CDR1 and CDR2 from the germline V gene are MNHNY and SVGAGI (reference sequence).

This clonotype was seen more than once but under ten times. V gene TRBV20-1 combines with J gene TRBJ2-5; D may match TRBD1 or TRBD2 (5 bases each). V was clipped by 3 bases and J by 5 bases, with 16 bases between them. Per germline, CDR1 DFQATT and CDR2 SNEGSKA (reference sequence). This CDR3 spans 14 amino acids. The DNA for the CDR3 is TGCAGTGCTAGTATGGGGGTCACCCAGGAGACCCAGTACTTC. This codes for CSASMGVTQETQYF.